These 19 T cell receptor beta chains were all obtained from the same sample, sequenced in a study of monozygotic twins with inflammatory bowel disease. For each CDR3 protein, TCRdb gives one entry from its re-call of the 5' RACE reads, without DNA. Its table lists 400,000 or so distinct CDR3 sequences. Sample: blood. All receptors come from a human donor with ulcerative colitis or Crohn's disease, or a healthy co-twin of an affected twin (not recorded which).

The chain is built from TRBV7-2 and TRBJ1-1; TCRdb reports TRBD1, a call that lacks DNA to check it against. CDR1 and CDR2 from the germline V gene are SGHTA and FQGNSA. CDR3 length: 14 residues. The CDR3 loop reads CASSQDNGATEAFF.

This CDR3 reads CSAAAPGGNTIYF. This chain connects TRBV20-1 to TRBJ1-3; the TCRdb D gene call, TRBD1, has no DNA to confirm it. CDR1 and CDR2 (germline): DFQATT, SNEGSKA (reference sequence). CDR3 length equals 13 residues.

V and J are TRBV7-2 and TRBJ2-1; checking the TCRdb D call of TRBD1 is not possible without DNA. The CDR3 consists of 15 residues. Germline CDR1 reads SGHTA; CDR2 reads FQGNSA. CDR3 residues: CASSLQTGSYNEQFF. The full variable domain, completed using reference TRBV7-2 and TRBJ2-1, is GAGVSQSPSNKVTEKGKDVELRCDPISGHTALYWYRQSLGQGLEFLIYFQGNSAPDKSGLPSDRFSAERTGGSVSTLTIQRTQQEDSAVYLCASSLQTGSYNEQFFGPGTRLTVL.

The CDR3 spells CASSPTGTSASEAFF. The chain is built from TRBV11-3 and TRBJ1-1; the D call of TRBD1 rests on TCRdb alone, since no DNA is present to check it. This CDR3 is 15 amino acids long. Germline CDR1 and CDR2: SGHNT and YENEEA. Full variable domain (missing parts from reference TRBV11-3 and TRBJ1-1): EAGVVQSPRYKIIEKKQPVAFWCNPISGHNTLYWYLQNLGQGPELLIRYENEEAVDDSQLPKDRFSAERLKGVDSTLKIQPAELGDSAVYLCASSPTGTSASEAFFGQGTRLTVV.

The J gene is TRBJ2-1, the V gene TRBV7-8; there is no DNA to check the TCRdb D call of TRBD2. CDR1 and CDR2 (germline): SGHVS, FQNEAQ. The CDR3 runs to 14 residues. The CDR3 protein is CASRTGRASNEQFF.

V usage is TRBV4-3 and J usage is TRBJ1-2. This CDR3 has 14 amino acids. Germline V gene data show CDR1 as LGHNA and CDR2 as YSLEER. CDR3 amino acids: CASSRGGTNYGYTF.

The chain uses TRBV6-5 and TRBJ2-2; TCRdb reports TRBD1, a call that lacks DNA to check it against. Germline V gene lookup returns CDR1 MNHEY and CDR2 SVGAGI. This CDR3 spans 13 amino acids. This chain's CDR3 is CASGDRNTGELFF.

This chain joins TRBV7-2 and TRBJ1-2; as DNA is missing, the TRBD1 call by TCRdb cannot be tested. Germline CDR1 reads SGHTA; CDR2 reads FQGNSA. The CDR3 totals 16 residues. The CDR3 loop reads CASSSRLSGTNYGYTF.

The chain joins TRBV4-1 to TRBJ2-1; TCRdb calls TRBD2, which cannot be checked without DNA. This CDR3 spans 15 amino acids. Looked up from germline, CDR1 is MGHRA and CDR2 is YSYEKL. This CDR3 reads CASSQGAGGVHEQFF.

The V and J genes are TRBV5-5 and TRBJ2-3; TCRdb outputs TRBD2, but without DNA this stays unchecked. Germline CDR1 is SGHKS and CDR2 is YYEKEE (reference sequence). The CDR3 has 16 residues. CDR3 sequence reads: CASAPGLAVGQNTQYF. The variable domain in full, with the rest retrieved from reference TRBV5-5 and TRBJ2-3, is DAGVTQSPTHLIKTRGQQVTLRCSPISGHKSVSWYQQVLGQGPQFIFQYYEKEERGRGNFPDRFSARQFPNYSSELNVNALLLGDSALYLCASAPGLAVGQNTQYFGPGTRLTVL.

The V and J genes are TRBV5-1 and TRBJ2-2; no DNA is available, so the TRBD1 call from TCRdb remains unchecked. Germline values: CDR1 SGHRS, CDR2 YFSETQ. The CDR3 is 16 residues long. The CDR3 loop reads CASSLRTGGNTGELFF.

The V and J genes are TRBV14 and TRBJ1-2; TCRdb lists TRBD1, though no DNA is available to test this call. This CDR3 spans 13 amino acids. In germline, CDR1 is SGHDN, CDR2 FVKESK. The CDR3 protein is CASSLTDRQAYTF.

The CDR3 sequence is CASHRSPTRGNSPLHF. The genes are TRBV6-2 or TRBV6-3 and TRBJ1-6; the D gene TCRdb calls, TRBD1, cannot be checked with no DNA. The CDR3 is 16 residues long. Germline V CDR1 and CDR2: MNHEY, SVGEGT.

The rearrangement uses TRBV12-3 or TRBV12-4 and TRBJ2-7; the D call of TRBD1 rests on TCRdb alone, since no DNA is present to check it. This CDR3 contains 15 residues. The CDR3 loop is CASSNRGGSSYEQYF.

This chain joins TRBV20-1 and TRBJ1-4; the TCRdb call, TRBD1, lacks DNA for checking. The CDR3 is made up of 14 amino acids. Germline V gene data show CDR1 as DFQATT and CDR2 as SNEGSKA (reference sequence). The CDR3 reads CSARVPGGEEKLFF.

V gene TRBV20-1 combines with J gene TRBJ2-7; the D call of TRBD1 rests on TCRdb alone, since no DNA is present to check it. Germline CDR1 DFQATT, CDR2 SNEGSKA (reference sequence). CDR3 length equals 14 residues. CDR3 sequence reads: CSASPRQGRYEQYF.

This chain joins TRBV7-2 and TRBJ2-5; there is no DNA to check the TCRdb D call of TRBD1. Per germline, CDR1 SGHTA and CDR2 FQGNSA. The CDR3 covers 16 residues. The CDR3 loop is CASSLAGAESRLTQYF.

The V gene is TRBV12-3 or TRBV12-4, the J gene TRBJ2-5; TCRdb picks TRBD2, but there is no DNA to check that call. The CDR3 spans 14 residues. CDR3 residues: CASSSLGLQETQYF.

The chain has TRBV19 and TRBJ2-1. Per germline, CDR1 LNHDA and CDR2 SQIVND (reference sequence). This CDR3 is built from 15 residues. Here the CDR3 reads CASSETSDSYNEQFF.